This T cell receptor beta chain was sequenced in a study of T cells expressing NK-cell markers. Study-wide background: Sorted CD3+CD56-NKG2C+, CD3+CD56+NKG2C- and CD3+CD56+NKG2C+ T cells were the source of the TCR beta repertoires.

Germline V CDR1 and CDR2: SGHDN, FVKESK. This CDR3 contains 16 residues. TCRdb re-called the 5' RACE reads, yielding one record per CDR3 amino acid sequence without DNA. Recorded here are some 410,000 distinct CDR3 sequences; the top ten clones represent 7.3%. To note about this clonotype: As yet, its antigen is unknown.

Whole-study findings and limits: Dominant NKG2C+ clonotypes in six donors made up about 1.0-7.0% of CD8+ T cells.

Specimen: blood T cells: a sorted CD56 or NKG2C T cell subset, CD4+ or CD8+ T cells, or bulk PBMC T cells (not recorded which). The chain carries TRBV14 and TRBJ2-1; the D call from TCRdb, TRBD1, cannot be confirmed without DNA. The origin of this receptor is a woman aged 18 to 75 in good health. The CDR3 spells CASSHLPGQGVDEQFF.